Each of the 15 T cell receptor beta chains below was sequenced from the same sample in a study of T cells of healthy individuals. TCRdb passed the 5' RACE reads through MiXCR, listing each CDR3 protein once. The table lists 60,000 to 75,000 distinct CDR3 sequences, 15% to 20% of them singletons, with around 4.5% in the top ten. All receptors derive from a human donor in good health.

The table lists this clonotype with a few counts. V is TRBV6-2 or TRBV6-3 and J is TRBJ1-1; D remains unclear. CDR3 length: 12 residues. Trimming took 4 bases from V and 5 from J, leaving 8 bases between them. Looked up from germline, CDR1 is MNHEY and CDR2 is SVGEGT. CDR3 sequence (DNA): TGTGCCAGCAGTTTAGAGGCTACTGAAGCTTTCTTT. Translated, it gives CASSLEATEAFF.

This clonotype is labeled as medium-sized (0.01 to 0.1%). The chain employs TRBV29-1 and TRBJ2-5; 7 bases are a match to TRBD1. The CDR3 loop spans 13 amino acids. CDR1 SQVTM and CDR2 ANQGSEA come from the germline V gene. V trimming: 6 bases; J trimming: 6 bases; junction bases outside the gene matches: 10. CDR3 nucleotides: TGCAGCGTCCTTGGGTCGAGGGGGCAGACCCAGTACTTC. It translates to CSVLGSRGQTQYF.

This clonotype was recorded at least ten times. The V gene is TRBV6-1, the J gene TRBJ2-3, with D maybe TRBD2 (7 bases). The CDR3 is made up of 13 amino acids. Germline V gene sequence: CDR1 MNHNS, CDR2 SASEGT. V was trimmed by 5 bases and J by 4 bases, leaving 10 bases between them. CDR3 region: CASSRGGADTQYF. The DNA of the CDR3 is TGTGCCAGCAGTCGAGGGGGGGCAGATACGCAGTATTTT.

This chain joins TRBV20-1 and TRBJ2-7; 10 bases match TRBD2. After removal of 2 bases from V and 0 bases from J, the junction contained 4 bases not matched to a gene. CDR1 DFQATT and CDR2 SNEGSKA come from the germline V gene (reference sequence). The CDR3 runs 15 residues. Written as DNA, the CDR3 is TGCAGTGCTAGAACGAGACTAGCGGGCTCCTACGAGCAGTACTTC. Translating it yields CSARTRLAGSYEQYF.

This clonotype has at least ten counts. The chain combines TRBV20-1 with TRBJ1-1; D is perhaps TRBD1 (5 bases). The CDR3 has 15 amino acids. V lost 1 base, J lost 1 base, and 13 bases lay in between. The V gene's germline CDR1 is DFQATT and CDR2 SNEGSKA (reference sequence). CDR3 sequence: CSARGDSPGNTEAFF. In DNA, the CDR3 is TGCAGTGCTAGAGGGGACTCCCCAGGGAACACTGAAGCTTTCTTT.

This clonotype appeared a few times. The chain links TRBV2 to TRBJ2-5, with a tentative D call TRBD1 (6 bases). The ends were cut back, 8 bases at V and 3 bases at J, with 19 bases in the middle. This CDR3 is 15 amino acids long. CDR1 and CDR2 (germline): SNHLY, FYNNEI. Here the CDR3 reads CASRVQGTSKETQYF. CDR3 nucleotide sequence: TGTGCCAGCCGAGTACAGGGAACCTCTAAAGAGACCCAGTACTTC.

The chain has TRBV14 and TRBJ2-2; the match to TRBD2 covers 12 bases. CDR1 and CDR2 (germline): SGHDN, FVKESK. Trimming took 4 bases from V and 6 from J; bases not matched to a gene: 6. The CDR3 is made up of 16 amino acids. The CDR3 sequence is CASSLLAGGPSGELFF. CDR3 nucleotides: TGTGCCAGCAGCCTCCTAGCGGGAGGGCCTTCCGGGGAGCTGTTTTTT. The entire variable domain, with the rest obtained from reference TRBV14 and TRBJ2-2, is as follows: EAGVTQFPSHSVIEKGQTVTLRCDPISGHDNLYWYRRVMGKEIKFLLHFVKESKQDESGMPNNRFLAERTGGTYSTLKVQPAELEDSGVYFCASSLLAGGPSGELFFGEGSRLTVL.

The chain couples TRBV7-9 to TRBJ1-1; weak D call: TRBD1 (5 bases). V was clipped by 9 bases and J by 4 bases, with 12 bases between them. This CDR3 is 12 amino acids long. Per germline, CDR1 SEHNR and CDR2 FQNEAQ (reference sequence). The CDR3 spells CASAGGGTEAFF. The CDR3 nucleotides read TGTGCCAGTGCCGGGGGGGGCACTGAAGCTTTCTTT.

The chain recombines TRBV5-6 with TRBJ1-1; 7 positions match TRBD1. In germline, CDR1 is SGHDT, CDR2 YYEEEE. There are 15 residues in the CDR3. Losses at the gene ends were 6 bases for V and 1 base for J; bases not matched to a gene: 9. The CDR3 DNA reads TGTGCCAGCACCCCGGGCCAGGGGGGGAACACTGAAGCTTTCTTT. It translates to CASTPGQGGNTEAFF.

J is TRBJ2-3 and V is TRBV30; 10 bases are shared with TRBD2. V gave up 4 bases and J gave up 3 bases; unmatched junction bases: 1. Looked up from germline, CDR1 is GTSNPN and CDR2 is SVGIG (reference sequence). The length of the CDR3 is 13 residues. Here the CDR3 reads CAWKLAGTDTQYF. The CDR3 nucleotides are TGTGCCTGGAAACTAGCGGGGACAGATACGCAGTATTTT.

This clonotype has ten or more counts. The V gene is TRBV7-9, the J gene TRBJ2-1, with 8 bases matching TRBD2. V was pared by 6 bases and J by 8 bases, with 6 bases of the junction left unmatched. The CDR3 loop spans 13 amino acids. Germline CDR1 SEHNR, CDR2 FQNEAQ (reference sequence). Written as DNA, the CDR3 is TGTGCCAGCAGGCGAAGCGGGGGCGATGAGCAGTTCTTC. Protein sequence: CASRRSGGDEQFF. The whole variable domain, remainder taken from reference TRBV7-9 and TRBJ2-1, is DTGVSQNPRHKITKRGQNVTFRCDPISEHNRLYWYRQTLGQGPEFLTYFQNEAQLEKSRLLSDRFSAERPKGSFSTLEIQRTEQGDSAMYLCASRRSGGDEQFFGPGTRLTVL.

This clonotype was detected ten times or more. The J gene is TRBJ2-3, the V gene TRBV7-2; D might be TRBD1 (5 bases). The CDR3 is made up of 12 amino acids. Germline CDR1 reads SGHTA; CDR2 reads FQGNSA. V gave up 4 bases and J gave up 9 bases, with 11 bases separating them. The CDR3 here is CASSSQGKTQYF. The CDR3 nucleotides read TGTGCCAGCAGCTCGCAGGGAAAGACGCAGTATTTT. Full variable domain (remainder filled in from reference TRBV7-2 and TRBJ2-3): GAGVSQSPSNKVTEKGKDVELRCDPISGHTALYWYRQSLGQGLEFLIYFQGNSAPDKSGLPSDRFSAERTGGSVSTLTIQRTQQEDSAVYLCASSSQGKTQYFGPGTRLTVL.

The chain carries TRBV5-1 and TRBJ2-5; D remains ambiguous. V was trimmed by 2 bases and J by 6 bases, leaving 11 bases between them. The germline V gene has CDR1 SGHRS and CDR2 YFSETQ. CDR3 length equals 13 residues. The CDR3 coding sequence is TGCGCCAGCAGCTTCAGGTTGAAACAGACCCAGTACTTC. Translation: CASSFRLKQTQYF.

The chain combines TRBV18 with TRBJ2-7, with TRBD1 as a possible D gene (6 bases). This CDR3 spans 15 amino acids. V was clipped by 4 bases and J by 2 bases, with 15 bases between them. Germline loops: CDR1 KGHSH, CDR2 LQKENI. CDR3 in amino acids: CASSLGQSETYEQYF. The DNA for the CDR3 is TGTGCCAGCTCACTTGGACAGTCCGAGACCTACGAGCAGTACTTC.

This clonotype showed up just a few times. This rearrangement joins TRBV4-2 to TRBJ2-1; D is ambiguous. Germline V gives CDR1 LGHNA, CDR2 YNFKEQ. V was shortened by 0 bases and J by 6 bases, with 0 bases between the two germline ends. The CDR3 is 11 residues long. For the CDR3, the DNA is TGTGCCAGCAGCCAAGACAATGAGCAGTTCTTC. This encodes CASSQDNEQFF.